This entry concerns a single T cell receptor (beta chain). The data were obtained in a study of control samples from healthy donors and cancer patients. Germline V gene data show CDR1 as LNHDA and CDR2 as SQIVND (reference sequence). The CDR3 length is 13 residues. TCRdb's table, derived via immunoSEQ multiplex PCR, lists solely in-frame clones and lacks some. The data show roughly 170,000 clones, with 80% to 90% seen just once and approximately 4.9% held by the top ten. This TCR was sampled from a woman aged 25 to 45 in good health. This sequence joins TRBV19 and TRBJ2-1; 11 nucleotides line up with TRBD2. The sequenced sample was blood. CDR3 bases: TGTGCAACCGGGACTAGCGGATACAATGAGCAGTTCTTC. Translation: CATGTSGYNEQFF.